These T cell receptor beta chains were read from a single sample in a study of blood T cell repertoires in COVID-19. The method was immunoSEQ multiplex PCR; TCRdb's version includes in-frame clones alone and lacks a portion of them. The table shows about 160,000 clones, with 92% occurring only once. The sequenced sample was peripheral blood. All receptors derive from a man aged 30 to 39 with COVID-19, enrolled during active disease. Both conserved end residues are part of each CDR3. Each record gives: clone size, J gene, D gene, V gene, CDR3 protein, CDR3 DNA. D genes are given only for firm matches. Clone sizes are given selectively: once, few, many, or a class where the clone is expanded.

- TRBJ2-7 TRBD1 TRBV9 CASTPSGQGNLNEQYF TGTGCCAGCACCCCCTCCGGACAGGGTAATTTGAACGAGCAGTACTTC
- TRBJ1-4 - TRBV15 CATSRGGGQKPRLFF TGTGCCACCAGCAGAGGAGGTGGACAGAAACCTCGACTGTTTTTT
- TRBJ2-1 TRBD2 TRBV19 CASSSRLAGGFNEQFF TGTGCCAGTAGTTCCCGACTAGCGGGAGGGTTCAATGAGCAGTTCTTC
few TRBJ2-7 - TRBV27 CASSTISTVSYEQYF TGTGCCAGCAGTACAATCTCGACAGTCTCCTACGAGCAGTACTTC
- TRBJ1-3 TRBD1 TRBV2 CASRTGQGAGDAGNTIYF TGTGCCAGCAGGACGGGACAGGGGGCAGGGGATGCTGGAAACACCATATATTTT
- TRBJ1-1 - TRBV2 CAGGHRENTEAFF TGTGCCGGGGGACACAGGGAGAACACTGAAGCTTTCTTT
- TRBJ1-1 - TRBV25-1 CASTPPLRSEAFF TGTGCCAGCACTCCCCCGTTGAGGTCTGAAGCTTTCTTT
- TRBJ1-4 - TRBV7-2 CASSLDTYEKLFF TGTGCCAGCAGCTTAGACACGTACGAAAAACTGTTTTTT
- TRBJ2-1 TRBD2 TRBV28 CASGTSGRMTGGNEQFF TGTGCCAGCGGGACTAGCGGGAGAATGACAGGAGGCAATGAGCAGTTCTTC
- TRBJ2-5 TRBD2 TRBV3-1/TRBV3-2 CASSHASAGGDVGETQYF TGTGCCAGCAGCCATGCATCGGCGGGAGGGGACGTGGGAGAGACCCAGTACTTC
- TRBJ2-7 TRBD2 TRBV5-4 CASSFPPGLAAYEQYF TGTGCCAGCAGCTTTCCGCCGGGACTAGCGGCCTACGAGCAGTACTTC
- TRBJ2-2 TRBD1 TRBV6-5 CASSSRTGRTGELFF TGTGCCAGCAGCTCCAGGACAGGGAGGACCGGGGAGCTGTTTTTT
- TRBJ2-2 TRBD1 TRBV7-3 CASSPTRTGWTGELFF TGTGCCAGCAGCCCAACTAGGACAGGGTGGACCGGGGAGCTGTTTTTT
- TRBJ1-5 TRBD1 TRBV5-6 CASSFSGTGTIYQPQHF TGTGCCAGCAGCTTTTCCGGGACAGGGACGATTTATCAGCCCCAGCATTTT
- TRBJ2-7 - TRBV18 CASSADLYEQYF TGTGCCAGCTCGGCTGACTTATACGAGCAGTACTTC
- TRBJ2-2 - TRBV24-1 CATSGEGDSRRAAGELFF TGTGCCACCAGTGGAGAAGGGGATTCTCGACGCGCCGCCGGGGAGCTGTTTTTT
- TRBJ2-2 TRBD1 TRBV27 CASGGQGRAGELFF TGTGCCAGCGGTGGACAGGGGAGGGCCGGGGAGCTGTTTTTT
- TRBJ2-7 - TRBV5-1 CASSAPTGSYEQYF TGCGCCAGCAGCGCCCCCACAGGATCCTACGAGCAGTACTTC
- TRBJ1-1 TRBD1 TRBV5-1 CASSHGTGGWTEAFF TGCGCCAGCAGCCACGGGACAGGGGGTTGGACTGAAGCTTTCTTT
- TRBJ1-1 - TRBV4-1 CASSQEDTWNTEAFF TGCGCCAGCAGCCAAGAAGACACGTGGAACACTGAAGCTTTCTTT
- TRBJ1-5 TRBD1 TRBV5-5 CASSQDRRMPQHF TGTGCCAGCAGCCAGGACAGGAGAATGCCCCAGCATTTT
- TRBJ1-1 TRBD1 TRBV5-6 CASSLFDRGRSEAFF TGTGCCAGCAGCTTGTTTGACAGGGGGCGATCGGAAGCTTTCTTT
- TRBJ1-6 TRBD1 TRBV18 CASSRGTGGNSPLHF TGTGCCAGCTCACGGGGGACAGGAGGAAATTCACCCCTCCACTTT
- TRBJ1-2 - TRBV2 CAAALARPGDHTF TGTGCCGCAGCGCTTGCCAGGCCAGGGGACCACACCTTC
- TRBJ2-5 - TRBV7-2 CASSPPPNRETQYF TGTGCCAGCAGCCCGCCTCCGAATAGAGAGACCCAGTACTTC
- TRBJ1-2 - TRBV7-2 CASSFRDRTGGYTF TGTGCCAGCAGCTTCAGAGACAGAACTGGTGGCTACACCTTC
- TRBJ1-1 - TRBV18 CASSPPPVGGEAFF TGTGCCAGCTCACCACCCCCTGTCGGGGGTGAAGCTTTCTTT
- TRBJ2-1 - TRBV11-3 CASRTGGAEQFF TGTGCCAGCAGGACCGGAGGGGCTGAGCAGTTCTTC
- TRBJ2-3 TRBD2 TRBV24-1 CATSDLTGTSSSTDTQYF TGTGCCACCAGTGACTTAACCGGGACTAGCTCTTCGACAGATACGCAGTATTTT
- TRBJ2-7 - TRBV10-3 CATRESSYEQYF TGTGCCACCCGGGAGAGCTCCTACGAGCAGTACTTC
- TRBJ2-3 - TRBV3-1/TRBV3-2 CASSQDPMIEGADTQYF TGTGCCAGCAGCCAAGATCCTATGATAGAGGGGGCAGATACGCAGTATTTT
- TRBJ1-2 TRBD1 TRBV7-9 CASSSILGQALYGYTF TGTGCCAGCAGCTCTATTTTGGGACAGGCGTTATATGGCTACACCTTC
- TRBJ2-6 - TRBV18 CASSPYGEVVLTF TGTGCCAGCTCACCTTACGGGGAGGTCGTCCTGACTTTC
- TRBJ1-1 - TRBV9 CASSVEQNTEAFF TGTGCCAGCAGCGTAGAGCAGAACACTGAAGCTTTCTTT
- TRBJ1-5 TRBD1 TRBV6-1 CASSAGGTGVNQPQHF TGTGCCAGCAGTGCGGGAGGGACAGGGGTTAATCAGCCCCAGCATTTT
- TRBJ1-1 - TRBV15 CATSRVRRAPLNTEAFF TGTGCCACCAGCAGAGTCCGCAGGGCGCCATTAAACACTGAAGCTTTCTTT
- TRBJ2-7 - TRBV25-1 CASSVTGTYEQYF TGTGCCAGCAGTGTTACAGGGACCTACGAGCAGTACTTC
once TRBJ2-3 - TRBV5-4 CASSLGGPPTTDTQYF TGTGCCAGCAGCTTGGGGGGCCCCCCCACCACAGATACGCAGTATTTT
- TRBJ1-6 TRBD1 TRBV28 CASYRGRANNSPLHF TGTGCCAGCTACAGGGGGCGCGCGAATAATTCACCCCTCCACTTT
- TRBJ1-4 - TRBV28 CASTPSLPGEKLFF TGTGCCAGCACCCCTAGTTTACCCGGAGAAAAACTGTTTTTT
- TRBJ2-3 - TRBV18 CASSPGPSTDTQYF TGTGCCAGCTCACCAGGGCCTAGCACAGATACGCAGTATTTT
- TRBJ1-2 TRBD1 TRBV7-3 CASSLDGTGERNGYTF TGTGCCAGCAGCTTAGATGGGACAGGGGAGCGGAATGGCTACACCTTC
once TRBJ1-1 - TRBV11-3 CASSLGGAFDTEAFF TGTGCCAGCAGCTTAGGGGGCGCCTTCGACACTGAAGCTTTCTTT
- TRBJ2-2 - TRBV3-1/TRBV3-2 CASSQARLTTNTGELFF TGTGCCAGCAGCCAAGCGCGACTAACCACGAACACCGGGGAGCTGTTTTTT
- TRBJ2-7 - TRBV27 CASSQGAVWMYEQYF TGTGCCAGCAGTCAAGGGGCAGTTTGGATGTACGAGCAGTACTTC
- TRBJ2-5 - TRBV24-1 CATSVSGGAETQYF TGTGCCACCAGTGTTTCTGGGGGGGCAGAGACCCAGTACTTC
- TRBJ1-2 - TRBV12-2 CASRLGGRGLNYGYTF TGTGCAAGTCGCTTAGGGGGCAGGGGACTAAACTATGGCTACACCTTC
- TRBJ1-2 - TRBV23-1 CASSPPTAIYGYTF TGCGCCAGCAGTCCCCCGACAGCTATCTATGGCTACACCTTC
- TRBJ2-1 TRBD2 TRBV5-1 CASSLTGLAGEAAYNEQFF TGCGCCAGCAGCCTCACTGGCCTAGCGGGAGAGGCAGCCTACAATGAGCAGTTCTTC
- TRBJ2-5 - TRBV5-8 CASSLSVGGLRTETQYF TGTGCCAGCAGCTTGTCCGTGGGGGGACTCCGAACGGAGACCCAGTACTTC
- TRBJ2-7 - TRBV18 CASSQTGESPYEQYF TGTGCCAGCTCACAGACAGGAGAGAGTCCCTACGAGCAGTACTTC